The present TCR beta chain was sequenced within a study of monozygotic twins with inflammatory bowel disease. cDNA for TCRalpha and TCRbeta was amplified by nested PCRs of about 15 then around 9 cycles. Each CDR3 protein gets one entry in TCRdb, which reprocessed the 5' RACE reads and gives no DNA. This sample's clone table lists a few hundred thousand distinct CDR3 sequences. Study outcomes and limitations: Patients with IBD had less TCRbeta diversity (inverse Simpson) than their healthy co-twins. With others, IBD patients shared fewer clonotypes than healthy twins did, especially with disease activity. Heterogeneous immunosuppressive treatment regimens may have introduced variability into patient repertoires.

A word on this clonotype: Its target is not known.

The clonotype originates from a human donor with ulcerative colitis or Crohn's disease, or a healthy co-twin of an affected twin (not recorded which). Sequenced sample: blood.

The CDR3 loop is CASSPAGTGKTYYEQYF. The J gene is TRBJ2-7, the V gene TRBV5-1. This CDR3 contains 17 residues. Germline-derived CDR1 and CDR2 are SGHRS and YFSETQ.